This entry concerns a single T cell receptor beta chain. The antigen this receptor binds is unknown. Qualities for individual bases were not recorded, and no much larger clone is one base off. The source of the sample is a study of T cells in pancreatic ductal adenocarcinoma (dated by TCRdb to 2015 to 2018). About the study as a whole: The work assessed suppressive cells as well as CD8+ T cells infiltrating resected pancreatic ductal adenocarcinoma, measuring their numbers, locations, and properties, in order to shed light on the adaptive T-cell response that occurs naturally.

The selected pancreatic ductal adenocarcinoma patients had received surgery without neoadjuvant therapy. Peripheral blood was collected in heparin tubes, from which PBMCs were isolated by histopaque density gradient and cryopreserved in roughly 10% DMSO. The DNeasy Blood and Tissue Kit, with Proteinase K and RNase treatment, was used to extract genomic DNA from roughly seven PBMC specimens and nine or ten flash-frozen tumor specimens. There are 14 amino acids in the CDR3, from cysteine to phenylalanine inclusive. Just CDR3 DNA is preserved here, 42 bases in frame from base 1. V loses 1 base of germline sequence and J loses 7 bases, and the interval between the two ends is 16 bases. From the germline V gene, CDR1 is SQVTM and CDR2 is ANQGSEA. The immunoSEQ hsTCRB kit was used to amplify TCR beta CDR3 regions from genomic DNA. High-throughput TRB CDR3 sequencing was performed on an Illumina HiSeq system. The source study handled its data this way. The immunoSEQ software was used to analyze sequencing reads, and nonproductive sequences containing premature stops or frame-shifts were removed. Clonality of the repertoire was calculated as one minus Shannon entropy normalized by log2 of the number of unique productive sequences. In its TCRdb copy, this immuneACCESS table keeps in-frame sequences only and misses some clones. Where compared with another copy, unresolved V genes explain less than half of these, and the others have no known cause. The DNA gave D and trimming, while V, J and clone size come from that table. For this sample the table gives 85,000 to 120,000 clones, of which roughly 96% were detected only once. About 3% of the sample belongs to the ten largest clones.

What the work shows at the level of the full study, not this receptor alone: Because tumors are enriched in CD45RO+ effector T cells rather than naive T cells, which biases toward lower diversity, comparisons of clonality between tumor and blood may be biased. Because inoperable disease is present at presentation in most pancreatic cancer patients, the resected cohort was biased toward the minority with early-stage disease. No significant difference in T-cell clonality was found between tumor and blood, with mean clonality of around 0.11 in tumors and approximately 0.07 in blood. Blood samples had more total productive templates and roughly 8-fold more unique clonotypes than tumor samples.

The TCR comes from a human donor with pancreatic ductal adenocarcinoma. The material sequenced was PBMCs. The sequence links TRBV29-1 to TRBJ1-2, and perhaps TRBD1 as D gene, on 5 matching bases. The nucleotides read TGCAGCGTTGAAGCCGAATACAGGTTTGGTGGCTACACCTTC. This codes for CSVEAEYRFGGYTF. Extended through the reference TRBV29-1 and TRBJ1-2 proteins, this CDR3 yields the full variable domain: SAVISQKPSRDICQRGTSLTIQCQVDSQVTMMFWYRQQPGQSLTLIATANQGSEATYESGFVIDKFPISRPNLTFSTLTVSNMSPEDSSIYLCSVEAEYRFGGYTFGSGTRLTVV.